The sequence of this TCR beta chain was determined in a study of T cells after yellow fever vaccination. Germline CDR1 is KGHSH and CDR2 is LQKENI. Trimming pared 10 bases from V and 0 bases from J, leaving 18 bases between. This CDR3 comprises 16 residues. TCRdb used MiXCR to reprocess the 5' RACE reads, holding one entry per CDR3 protein. Counted here are 75,000 to 100,000 distinct CDR3 sequences, about 8.2% occurring once; the ten biggest clones make up roughly 15%. Whole-study results and caveats: Repertoires sorted by FACS could include abundant clonotypes that are contaminants from the bulk population.

Source: CD8+ T cells not binding an NS4B(214-222) dextramer, sorted from PBMCs, taken around 14 days after the first yellow fever vaccination. The receptor comes from a man younger than 35 who received the YFV17D yellow fever vaccine. The chain joins TRBV18 to TRBJ2-2; D unresolved. Written as DNA, the CDR3 is TGTGCCATCTCCCAAGAGAGAGCTTCGAACACCGGGGAGCTGTTTTTT. The encoded protein is CAISQERASNTGELFF.